A selection of T cell receptor beta chains follows, all from one sample in a study of T-cell memory formation after mild COVID-19. TCRdb ran MiXCR on the 5' RACE reads and lists one entry per CDR3 protein. The data contain 470,000 or so distinct CDR3 sequences, around a quarter of them seen just once; the ten biggest clones take up under 15%. Sequenced: PBMCs or a T cell subset sorted from them (not recorded which). The receptors here all came from an adult woman who had mild COVID-19 (a few samples of this study predate the infection). Cell type and time point are not known. Each CDR3 is given with its conserved first and last residue. A D gene is named only where the DNA matches it firmly. Not every row has a clone size; where given, it reads once, few, many or a size class.

>NA|TRBJ2-1|TRBV20-1|NA
TGCAGTGCTAGAGATCTCCAGGGGAGGGTCAATGAGCAGTTCTTC
CSARDLQGRVNEQFF
>many|TRBJ2-7|TRBV7-8|TRBD2
TGTGCCAGCAGCTTAGCGGGGAGCGGGAGAATTGTCTACGAGCAGTACTTC
CASSLAGSGRIVYEQYF
>NA|TRBJ2-5|TRBV6-5|NA
TGTGCCAGCAGGAGACTAGAGCTCCGGACCCAGTACTTC
CASRRLELRTQYF
>NA|TRBJ1-5|TRBV6-6|NA
TGTGCCAGCAGTCTTGGGGTTTTGGAGCCCCAGCATTTT
CASSLGVLEPQHF
>many|TRBJ2-1|TRBV2|TRBD2
TGTGCCAGCAGCGTTAGCGGGGGTCTAAATGAGCAGTTCTTC
CASSVSGGLNEQFF
>NA|TRBJ2-1|TRBV7-7|TRBD2
TGTGCTAGCAGCCCCCTGACTAGCGGGAGTGGTAATGAGCAGTTCTTC
CASSPLTSGSGNEQFF
>NA|TRBJ2-5|TRBV27|NA
TGTGCCAGTGCTGGTAGGAGGGGAAGGGGTGTGTACCAAGAGACCCAGTACTTC
CASAGRRGRGVYQETQYF
>NA|TRBJ1-5|TRBV7-6|NA
TGTGCCAGCAGCTTAGCTGCGGATCAGCCCCAGCATTTT
CASSLAADQPQHF
>NA|TRBJ1-6|TRBV23-1|TRBD1
TGCGCCAGCAGTCAATACCGCTTACTCCGGGACAGGGAATCACCCCTCCACTTT
CASSQYRLLRDRESPLHF
>NA|TRBJ1-4|TRBV12-3/TRBV12-4|NA
TGTGCCAGCAGTTCCGGACAGCCCATTAATGAAAAACTGTTTTTT
CASSSGQPINEKLFF
>NA|TRBJ2-5|TRBV29-1|NA
TGCAGCGGAGACCCCTCAGGCAGGCAAGAGACCCAGTACTTC
CSGDPSGRQETQYF
>few|TRBJ1-5|TRBV7-9|NA
TGTGCCAGCAGCTTACTTGGTGATCCCCAGCATTTT
CASSLLGDPQHF
>few|TRBJ2-1|TRBV5-5|TRBD2
TGTGCCAGCAGCTTGCAGCGGGGCACCTACAATGAGCAGTTCTTC
CASSLQRGTYNEQFF
>few|TRBJ2-4|TRBV11-2|TRBD2
TGTGCCAGCAGCTTAGCCGGGACTAGCGGGAGAGTGGCCAAAAACATTCAGTACTTC
CASSLAGTSGRVAKNIQYF
>NA|TRBJ2-7|TRBV5-1|TRBD2
TGCGCCAGCAGCGAGGGGATAACTAGCGGGAGTTCCTACGAGCAGTACTTC
CASSEGITSGSSYEQYF
>few|TRBJ2-7|TRBV5-1|NA
TGCGCCAGCAGCCCCCAAGCAGGACACGAGCAGTACTTC
CASSPQAGHEQYF
>NA|TRBJ1-1|TRBV16|NA
TGTGCCAGCAGCCCGGATCGCGGCCTTGAAGCTTTCTTT
CASSPDRGLEAFF
>few|TRBJ2-1|TRBV12-3/TRBV12-4|TRBD2
TGTGCCAGCAGTTTCCGCGGGACTAGCGGGGGCCCGACCTACAATGAGCAGTTCTTC
CASSFRGTSGGPTYNEQFF
>few|TRBJ2-7|TRBV2|TRBD2
TGTGCCAGCAGTTTGGGGCTGCGGGGGGCTTACGAGCAGTACTTC
CASSLGLRGAYEQYF
>NA|TRBJ2-1|TRBV6-2/TRBV6-3|TRBD1
TGTGCCAGCAGTAAAGGGACAGGGCGCTACAATGAGCAGTTCTTC
CASSKGTGRYNEQFF
>few|TRBJ1-3|TRBV20-1|NA
TGCAGTGCCGGTGGAAACACCATATATTTT
CSAGGNTIYF
>few|TRBJ2-1|TRBV11-2|NA
TGTGCCAGCAGCCCCAGACACGGATTGGAGCAGTTCTTC
CASSPRHGLEQFF
>NA|TRBJ2-1|TRBV5-1|NA
TGCGCCAGCAGCTGGATTTATTCTGGGTGGAATGAGCAGTTCTTC
CASSWIYSGWNEQFF
>NA|TRBJ1-2|TRBV21-1|NA
TGTGCCAGCAGCAACCTACCCTCGGACAGGCCGTCCTATGGCTACACCTTC
CASSNLPSDRPSYGYTF
>NA|TRBJ2-2|TRBV6-6|NA
TGTGCCAGCAGTCTGGGGGAGTCCGGGGAGCTGTTTTTT
CASSLGESGELFF
>NA|TRBJ2-5|TRBV7-9|NA
TGTGCCAGCAGCTTATCCCGCAGGGGCGAAGAGACCCAGTACTTC
CASSLSRRGEETQYF
>NA|TRBJ2-2|TRBV7-9|NA
TGTGCCAGCACCCTCTCCGGGGAGCTGTTTTTT
CASTLSGELFF
>many|TRBJ2-5|TRBV20-1|TRBD2
TGCGGACTAAAGCGGGAGTCGACGGAGACCCAGTACTTC
CGLKRESTETQYF
>NA|TRBJ2-1|TRBV15|NA
TGTGCCACCAGCAGGGTTTTTCATGAGCAGTTCTTC
CATSRVFHEQFF
>few|TRBJ2-1|TRBV12-3/TRBV12-4|TRBD1
TGTGCCAGCAGTTTGGGTTGGGGACAGGGGGCCAATGAGCAGTTCTTC
CASSLGWGQGANEQFF
>few|TRBJ2-3|TRBV7-2|NA
TGTGCCAGCAGCCCAGCTTACAGTCGAAACCCCACAGATACGCAGTATTTT
CASSPAYSRNPTDTQYF
>many|TRBJ2-1|TRBV6-5|TRBD2
TGTGCCAGCAGTTACTCGACGACTAGCGGAAAATACAATGAGCAGTTCTTC
CASSYSTTSGKYNEQFF
>NA|TRBJ2-3|TRBV12-3/TRBV12-4|NA
TGTGCCAGCAGTTCATACAGGGACAACCCCACAGATACGCAGTATTTT
CASSSYRDNPTDTQYF